These T cell receptor beta chains were read from a single sample in a study of blood T cell repertoires in COVID-19. Libraries were prepared by immunoSEQ multiplex PCR; TCRdb keeps only in-frame clonotypes and omits some of them. This sample has fewer than 40,000 clones, with around 85% found just once. Sequenced input: peripheral blood. Receptors were obtained from a man aged 65 to 85 with COVID-19, enrolled during active disease. CDR3s include the opening cysteine and the closing phenylalanine or tryptophan. The order of the fields is clone size, V gene, J gene, D gene, CDR3 DNA, CDR3 protein. The D gene is left open where the match is weak. The size entry is marked missing in some rows and otherwise reads once, few, many or a size class.

>NA|TRBV27|TRBJ1-5|NA
TGTGCCAGCAAATGGAGGGGCCACTCTCAGCCCCAGCATTTT
CASKWRGHSQPQHF
>NA|TRBV24-1|TRBJ1-5|TRBD1
TGTGCCACCAGTCGACAGGGCTTAAATCAGCCCCAGCATTTT
CATSRQGLNQPQHF
>NA|TRBV9|TRBJ2-7|TRBD1
TGTGCCAGCAGCGCGACTGCCGGGACAGGGGACTACGAGCAGTACTTC
CASSATAGTGDYEQYF
>NA|TRBV5-1|TRBJ2-1|TRBD2
TGCGCCAGCAGCTTGGTCGGCGGGAGGGCAGCCTACAATGAGCAGTTCTTC
CASSLVGGRAAYNEQFF
>NA|TRBV10-3|TRBJ1-1|NA
TGTGCCGCAGCAGGGAGGGAGAGTACGGAAGCTTTCTTT
CAAAGRESTEAFF
>NA|TRBV10-3|TRBJ1-5|NA
TGTGCCATCAGCCCAACAGAGAATCAGCCCCAGCATTTT
CAISPTENQPQHF
>NA|TRBV6-5|TRBJ1-3|NA
TGTGCCAGCAAGGACAACTCTGGAAACACCATATATTTT
CASKDNSGNTIYF
>NA|TRBV2|TRBJ2-2|NA
TGTGCCAGCAGTGATACAGGTCGGACCGGGGAGCTGTTTTTT
CASSDTGRTGELFF
>NA|TRBV27|TRBJ2-7|NA
TGTGCCAGCAGAGGGCTGGAGACAGGTGGCTACGAGCAGTACTTC
CASRGLETGGYEQYF
>NA|TRBV27|TRBJ2-3|NA
TGTGCCAGCAGTTTAATGGGCACTAGCACAGATACGCAGTATTTT
CASSLMGTSTDTQYF
>NA|TRBV5-4|TRBJ1-1|TRBD1
TGTGCCAGCAGCCTCCCGACAGGGACTGAAGCTTTCTTT
CASSLPTGTEAFF
>NA|TRBV2|TRBJ1-2|NA
TGTGCCAGCAGGAGAGAGGGTAACTATGGCTACACCTTC
CASRREGNYGYTF
>NA|TRBV18|TRBJ1-3|TRBD1
TGTGCCAGCTCACCTCGGACAGGGCCCAAAAACACCATATATTTT
CASSPRTGPKNTIYF
>few|TRBV5-8|TRBJ1-6|NA
TGTGCCAGCAGCTTGGCAGGGGTCGGATCACCCCTCCACTTT
CASSLAGVGSPLHF
>NA|TRBV6-2/TRBV6-3|TRBJ1-4|NA
TGTGCCAGCAGTTCTGCTGACTTGCATGAAAAACTGTTTTTT
CASSSADLHEKLFF
>NA|TRBV7-2|TRBJ1-4|TRBD1
TGTGCCAGCAGCCAAACGGGACAGGTGATTGAAAAACTGTTTTTT
CASSQTGQVIEKLFF
>NA|TRBV18|TRBJ2-2|TRBD2
TGTGCCAGCTCACCACAGGGAGGGACCGGGGAGCTGTTTTTT
CASSPQGGTGELFF
>NA|TRBV6-1|TRBJ2-1|TRBD2
TGTGCCAGCAGTGCCCTAGCGGGAGGCACCAGCTCCTACAATGAGCAGTTCTTC
CASSALAGGTSSYNEQFF
>NA|TRBV28|TRBJ2-7|NA
TGTGCCAGCAGTTTCACTGGACACTACGAGCAGTACTTC
CASSFTGHYEQYF
>NA|TRBV7-3|TRBJ2-3|TRBD2
TGTGCCAGCAGCTTACGGGGCGGGAGTGACCGGGATACGCAGTATTTT
CASSLRGGSDRDTQYF
>NA|TRBV20-1|TRBJ2-3|NA
TGCAGTGCTAGTGCTGGTAGCGGAGGGGATACGCAGTATTTT
CSASAGSGGDTQYF
>NA|TRBV5-6|TRBJ2-7|TRBD2
TGTGCCAGCAGCCCCGGACTAGGGAGTGTCGAGCAGTACTTC
CASSPGLGSVEQYF
>NA|TRBV7-2|TRBJ2-7|NA
TGTGCCAGCAGCTTATTGGAGGGCGGGCGATTGGAGCAGTACTTC
CASSLLEGGRLEQYF
>few|TRBV9|TRBJ1-1|NA
TGTGCCAGCAGCGCAATGGGAGGAACAAACACTGAAGCTTTCTTT
CASSAMGGTNTEAFF
>NA|TRBV2|TRBJ1-4|TRBD1
TGTGCCAGCAGTCTTGACAGGGCGATGGGAGAAAAACTGTTTTTT
CASSLDRAMGEKLFF
>NA|TRBV5-3|TRBJ2-6|NA
TGTGCCAGACGCGAAGCCCGCCGAAGCGACAGGACCGGCTCTGGGGCCAACGTCCTGACTTTC
CARREARRSDRTGSGANVLTF
>NA|TRBV5-4|TRBJ1-1|NA
TGTGCCAGCAGCCTCGGGGGAAACACTGAAGCTTTCTTT
CASSLGGNTEAFF
>NA|TRBV7-2|TRBJ2-5|TRBD2
TGTGCCAGCAGCTTAACTAGCGGGAGCGAGGAGACCCAGTACTTC
CASSLTSGSEETQYF
>NA|TRBV7-2|TRBJ1-2|NA
TGTGCCAGCAGCAACTTAGATCGGGGGGGTAACTATGGCTACACCTTC
CASSNLDRGGNYGYTF
>NA|TRBV11-3|TRBJ2-1|TRBD2
TGTGCCAGCAGCTTCCTAGCGGGGTCGGGTGAGCAGTTCTTC
CASSFLAGSGEQFF
>NA|TRBV6-2/TRBV6-3|TRBJ1-1|NA
TGTGCCAGCAGCCGGACGGACTTGAACACTGAAGCTTTCTTT
CASSRTDLNTEAFF
>NA|TRBV18|TRBJ1-5|NA
TGTGCCAGCTCGCCAGACGGGATTAATCAGCCCCAGCATTTT
CASSPDGINQPQHF
>few|TRBV6-4|TRBJ1-2|TRBD1
TGTGCCAGCAGTGAACAGGGGTATGGCTACACCTTC
CASSEQGYGYTF
>few|TRBV7-2|TRBJ1-1|NA
TGTGCCAGCAGCTTATTGCAGGTTGTGAACACTGAAGCTTTCTTT
CASSLLQVVNTEAFF
>NA|TRBV7-2|TRBJ2-1|TRBD2
TGTGCCAGCAGCTTTGGTGGGGGGGCCTACAATGAGCAGTTCTTC
CASSFGGGAYNEQFF
>few|TRBV7-9|TRBJ2-7|TRBD2
TGTGCCAGCAACGCGGGGGGGTCCTACGAGCAGTACTTC
CASNAGGSYEQYF
>NA|TRBV7-2|TRBJ1-5|TRBD1
TGTGCCAGCAGCTTAGAGTCGCCGGTACAGGGGTTCGAAGGTCAGCCCCAGCATTTT
CASSLESPVQGFEGQPQHF
>few|TRBV7-9|TRBJ1-1|NA
TGTGCCAGCAGCTTAGTGGAGGGAGGGTCCAGGGGAAGGAGAGCTTTCTTT
CASSLVEGGSRGRRAFF
>NA|TRBV4-1|TRBJ2-7|NA
TGCGCCAGCAGCCCGAGACAGACGGGCCACGAGCAGTACTTC
CASSPRQTGHEQYF
>NA|TRBV11-1|TRBJ2-3|TRBD1
TGTGCCAGCAGGGGATCAGGGGGCCCAGATACGCAGTATTTT
CASRGSGGPDTQYF
>once|TRBV18|TRBJ2-2|TRBD1
TGTGCCAGCTCGCGGACAGGGGAAACCGGGGAGCTGTTTTTT
CASSRTGETGELFF
>NA|TRBV18|TRBJ1-1|TRBD1
TGTGCCAGCTCACCACGGGGTACAGGGGCGAACACTGAAGCTTTCTTT
CASSPRGTGANTEAFF
>few|TRBV5-1|TRBJ2-5|NA
TGCGCCAGCAGCTTAACCCGCGGTAACTTCCAAGAGACCCAGTACTTC
CASSLTRGNFQETQYF
>NA|TRBV2|TRBJ2-2|NA
TGTGCCAGCACACCCCCGGGGATCACCGGGGAGCTGTTTTTT
CASTPPGITGELFF
>once|TRBV5-4|TRBJ1-1|NA
TGTGCCAGCAGCTTGGATGGGGGCGCCTGGACTGAAGCTTTCTTT
CASSLDGGAWTEAFF
>NA|TRBV27|TRBJ1-5|TRBD1
TGTGCCAGCAGTTTATTTGGGGGACAGGGGGCCAATCAGCCCCAGCATTTT
CASSLFGGQGANQPQHF
>NA|TRBV5-1|TRBJ2-5|NA
TGCGCCAGCAGCTTGGACCCCCGGTACCAAGAGACCCAGTACTTC
CASSLDPRYQETQYF
>NA|TRBV6-2/TRBV6-3|TRBJ1-4|NA
TGTGCCAGCAGTTACGTTTCAGACTTGGATGAAAAACTGTTTTTT
CASSYVSDLDEKLFF
>NA|TRBV18|TRBJ1-1|NA
TGTGCCAGCTCACCACCGACGCAGGGCAATGAGGCTTTCTTT
CASSPPTQGNEAFF
>NA|TRBV6-1|TRBJ1-1|NA
TGTGCCAGCAGTGAAGCGCGTTACACTGAAGCTTTCTTT
CASSEARYTEAFF
>NA|TRBV7-2|TRBJ2-5|TRBD2
TGTGCCAGCAGCTTCTCAGCGGGACAAGAGACCCAGTACTTC
CASSFSAGQETQYF
>NA|TRBV24-1|TRBJ2-5|TRBD2
TGTGCCACCAGTGACCCCCGCGGGGGAGGAGAGACCCAGTACTTC
CATSDPRGGGETQYF
>NA|TRBV5-8|TRBJ2-5|TRBD2
TGTGCCAGCAGCTGGGGGAGACTAGCGGGAGGAGGAGAGACCCAGTACTTC
CASSWGRLAGGGETQYF
>once|TRBV5-4|TRBJ2-1|TRBD2
TGTGCCAGCAGCCCATCTAGCGGGAGGGCCTATGAGCAGTTCTTC
CASSPSSGRAYEQFF
>NA|TRBV5-5|TRBJ1-2|TRBD1
TGTGCCAGCAGCTTAGGACAGGGGAAACACTATGGCTACACCTTC
CASSLGQGKHYGYTF
>NA|TRBV7-9|TRBJ2-7|TRBD2
TGTGCCAGCAGTGCGGGACTAGCGGGAGAGAGCTCCTACGAGCAGTACTTC
CASSAGLAGESSYEQYF
>NA|TRBV5-1|TRBJ1-3|TRBD1
TGCGCCAGCAGCTTGGGAAAAGGGGGCGCTTCTGGAAACACCATATATTTT
CASSLGKGGASGNTIYF
>few|TRBV9|TRBJ2-1|TRBD2
TGTGCCAGCAGCCGAGGACTAGGACTCTACAATGAGCAGTTCTTC
CASSRGLGLYNEQFF
>NA|TRBV3-1/TRBV3-2|TRBJ1-2|NA
TGTGCCAGCAGCCAAGATCTGGGGCGCTATGGCTACACCTTC
CASSQDLGRYGYTF
>NA|TRBV7-2|TRBJ1-6|NA
TGTGCCAGCAGCCTACAGGGTGTGGGATATTCACCCCTCCACTTT
CASSLQGVGYSPLHF